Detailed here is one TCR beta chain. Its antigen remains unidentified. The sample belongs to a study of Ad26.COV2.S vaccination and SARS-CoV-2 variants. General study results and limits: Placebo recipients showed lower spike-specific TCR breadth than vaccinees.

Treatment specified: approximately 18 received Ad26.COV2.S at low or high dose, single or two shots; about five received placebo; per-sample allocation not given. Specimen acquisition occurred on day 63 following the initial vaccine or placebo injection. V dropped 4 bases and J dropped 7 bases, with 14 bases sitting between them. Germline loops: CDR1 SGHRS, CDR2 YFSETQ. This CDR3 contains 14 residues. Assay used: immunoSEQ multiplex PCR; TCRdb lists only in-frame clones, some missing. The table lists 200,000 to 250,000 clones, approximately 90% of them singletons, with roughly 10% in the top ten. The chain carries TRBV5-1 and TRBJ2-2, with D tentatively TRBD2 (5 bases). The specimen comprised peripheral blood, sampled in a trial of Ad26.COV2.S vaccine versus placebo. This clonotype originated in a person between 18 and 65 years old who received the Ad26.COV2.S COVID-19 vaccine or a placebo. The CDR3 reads CASSHGTEGGELFF. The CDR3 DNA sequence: TGCGCCAGCAGCCACGGAACAGAGGGCGGGGAGCTGTTTTTT.